This T cell receptor (beta chain) was identified during a study of T-cell reconstitution after alpha-beta-depleted transplantation in children (dated by TCRdb to 2016 to 2018). Concerning the study at large: Using TCR repertoire profiling, the study followed T-cell immune reconstitution in a quantitative way in children after TCRalphabeta/CD19-depleted allogeneic hematopoietic cell transplantation.

On the study overall, not on this receptor specifically: The apparently early alphabetaT-cell count recovery about two months after transplant was reportedly dependent on only several hundred rapidly expanded clones derived from non-depleted graft cells. The high TCRbeta diversity at day 60 in some patients was ascribed to recipient T cells and intrathymic progenitors that had survived conditioning. Over subsequent months, a decline in hyperexpanded clone frequencies was noted, and after one year, T-cell counts and TCRbeta diversity were mostly ascribed to newly produced T cells.

This clonotype was recorded at least ten times. Its antigen is unknown. Base qualities are not provided; no much larger clone lies one nucleotide away. This specimen's treatment or condition label, interpreted: allogeneic hematopoietic cell transplantation with graft depleted of TCRalphabeta T cells and CD19 B cells. The transplant recipients were children given TCRalphabeta/CD19-depleted allogeneic hematopoietic cell grafts. Libraries were prepared through PCR. The reads were generated on an Illumina HiSeq 2500. TCR libraries were prepared with molecular barcoding, using unique molecular identifiers to normalize TCRbeta repertoire quantification. TCRdb handled the public reads itself, with Q25 trimming in fastp and clone calling in MiXCR, and kept productive beta chains. Under each unique CDR3 protein, matching rows form one entry showing the most common genes and DNA. The sample table lists around 190,000 distinct CDR3 sequences, approximately 6.3% of them with a count of one. The top ten hold 5.5% to 6.5% of the sample.

From V the trimming removes 6 bases and from J it removes 6 bases, while the gene matches leave 9 bases of the junction unaccounted for. Sequences LNHNV (CDR1) and YYDKDF (CDR2) are obtained from the germline V gene (reference sequence). The CDR3 starts with the cysteine, ends with the phenylalanine, and has 16 residues. Solely the CDR3 DNA is kept, with 48 bases framed from the first base. The clonotype was recovered from a boy aged 2 to 9 with acute lymphoblastic leukemia, due to receive a stem cell transplant. Rearrangement joined TRBV15 to TRBJ2-1; 12 bases in between match TRBD2. The specimen was PBMCs, collected before TCRalphabeta/CD19-depleted stem cell transplant. In nucleotide form, the sequence is TGTGCCACCAGGGACAAGGGGACTAGCGGGTCCAATGAGCAGTTCTTC. This codes for CATRDKGTSGSNEQFF.